This T cell receptor beta chain is from a study of T cells in Graves' hyperthyroidism and ophthalmopathy. This clonotype was found many times. With 7 bases clipped from V and 4 bases from J, the junction kept 6 bases outside the gene matches. Germline V gene data show CDR1 as MNHEY and CDR2 as SVGAGI. This CDR3 comprises 14 residues. The investigators amplified TCR beta CDR3 regions from RNA transcripts. Primed by the HTBI set, a first-round RT-PCR was run on the TCR CDR3. Each CDR3 protein is one row after TCRdb ran MiXCR on the multiplex PCR reads. The sample yields fewer than 350,000 distinct CDR3 sequences, roughly 20% seen once.

The receptor was isolated from a middle-aged woman with Graves' ophthalmopathy. Input material: blood. The chain carries TRBV6-5 and TRBJ2-2, with 7 bases fitting TRBD2. CDR3 DNA: TGTGCCAGCACCTTGGGACTATCCACCGGGGAGCTGTTTTTT. Translated, it gives CASTLGLSTGELFF.